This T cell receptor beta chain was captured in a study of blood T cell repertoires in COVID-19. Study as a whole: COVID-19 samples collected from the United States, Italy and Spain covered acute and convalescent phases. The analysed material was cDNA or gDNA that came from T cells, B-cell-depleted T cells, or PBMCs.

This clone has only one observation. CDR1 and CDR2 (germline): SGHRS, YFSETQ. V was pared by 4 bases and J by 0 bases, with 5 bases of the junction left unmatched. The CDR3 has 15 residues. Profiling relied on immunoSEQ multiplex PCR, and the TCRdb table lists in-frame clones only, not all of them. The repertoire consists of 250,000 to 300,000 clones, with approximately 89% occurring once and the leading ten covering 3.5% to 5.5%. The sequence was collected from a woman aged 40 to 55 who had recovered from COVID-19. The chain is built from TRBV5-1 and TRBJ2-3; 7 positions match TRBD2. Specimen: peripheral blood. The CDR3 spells CASSAGDASTDTQYF. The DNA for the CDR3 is TGCGCCAGCAGCGCGGGGGACGCTAGCACAGATACGCAGTATTTT.